The rows below give T cell receptor beta chains drawn from one sample of a study of T cells in Graves' hyperthyroidism and ophthalmopathy. One entry per CDR3 protein, called by TCRdb with MiXCR from the multiplex PCR reads. The sample carries hundreds of thousands of distinct CDR3 sequences, over 35% recorded once. Material for sequencing was blood. The source of these receptors is a man younger than 35 with Graves' hyperthyroidism. CDR3s include the opening cysteine and the closing phenylalanine or tryptophan. Size is stated for part of the rows, as once, few or many counts, or as a class when the clone is expanded.

J gene: TRBJ2-5
clone size: many
V gene: TRBV7-2
CDR3 protein: CASSRLAGSGETQYF

J gene: TRBJ1-6
clone size: -
V gene: TRBV14
CDR3 protein: CASSQSGADSPLHF

J gene: TRBJ2-7
clone size: many
V gene: TRBV2
CDR3 protein: CASSGTGGYEQYF

J gene: TRBJ2-7
clone size: -
V gene: TRBV6-1
CDR3 protein: CASRAVAGQSEQYF

J gene: TRBJ2-5
clone size: -
V gene: TRBV11-1
CDR3 protein: CASSSKIRAQETQYF

J gene: TRBJ1-6
clone size: -
V gene: TRBV5-4
CDR3 protein: CASSLEAASRNSPLHF

J gene: TRBJ2-2
clone size: -
V gene: TRBV12-3/TRBV12-4
CDR3 protein: CASSSREGGELFF

J gene: TRBJ2-1
clone size: -
V gene: TRBV10-3
CDR3 protein: CAISDDRAGVYGQFF

J gene: TRBJ2-7
clone size: -
V gene: TRBV25-1
CDR3 protein: CASWSGRTPEQYF

J gene: TRBJ2-2
clone size: -
V gene: TRBV19
CDR3 protein: CASSTWGGELFF

J gene: TRBJ1-2
clone size: -
V gene: TRBV10-3
CDR3 protein: CAISEEGRLVYGYTF

J gene: TRBJ1-1
clone size: -
V gene: TRBV2
CDR3 protein: CASRARTGSGRSTEAFF

J gene: TRBJ1-1
clone size: few
V gene: TRBV11-2
CDR3 protein: CASSLGWREAFF

J gene: TRBJ1-2
clone size: many
V gene: TRBV19
CDR3 protein: CASSGRTGISNYGYTF

J gene: TRBJ1-5
clone size: once
V gene: TRBV11-1
CDR3 protein: CASSQGGGDWQPQHF

J gene: TRBJ2-7
clone size: -
V gene: TRBV15
CDR3 protein: CATSRERGGFSYEQYF

J gene: TRBJ2-7
clone size: -
V gene: TRBV12-3/TRBV12-4
CDR3 protein: CASRAPEDGTYEQYF

J gene: TRBJ2-7
clone size: -
V gene: TRBV13
CDR3 protein: CASSLAPGQGNEQYF

J gene: TRBJ2-5
clone size: few
V gene: TRBV7-9
CDR3 protein: CASSLGERDQETQYF

J gene: TRBJ2-2
clone size: -
V gene: TRBV14
CDR3 protein: CASSRGLNTGELFF

J gene: TRBJ2-7
clone size: -
V gene: TRBV7-9
CDR3 protein: CASSPIRGLYEQYF

J gene: TRBJ1-2
clone size: many
V gene: TRBV7-6
CDR3 protein: CASSDSGGRRNGYTF

J gene: TRBJ2-2
clone size: few
V gene: TRBV9
CDR3 protein: CASSVQRGGGGELFF

J gene: TRBJ1-6
clone size: -
V gene: TRBV2
CDR3 protein: CASSESFSFLNSPLHF

J gene: TRBJ1-1
clone size: few
V gene: TRBV5-6
CDR3 protein: CASSAPGLPRAEAFF

J gene: TRBJ2-6
clone size: -
V gene: TRBV5-8
CDR3 protein: CASSSTREGANVLTF

J gene: TRBJ2-5
clone size: many
V gene: TRBV29-1
CDR3 protein: CSGVGLQETQYF

J gene: TRBJ2-5
clone size: -
V gene: TRBV14
CDR3 protein: CASSPLTEETQYF

J gene: TRBJ2-7
clone size: few
V gene: TRBV7-2
CDR3 protein: CASTKGGSSYEQYF

J gene: TRBJ2-5
clone size: many
V gene: TRBV10-3
CDR3 protein: CAISDEGPGQETQYF

J gene: TRBJ1-1
clone size: many
V gene: TRBV19
CDR3 protein: CASSIPQLQDTEAFF

J gene: TRBJ1-1
clone size: -
V gene: TRBV7-9
CDR3 protein: CVSSLPPTEAFF

J gene: TRBJ2-6
clone size: many
V gene: TRBV7-2
CDR3 protein: CASSRGHDSGANVLTF

J gene: TRBJ1-5
clone size: few
V gene: TRBV20-1
CDR3 protein: CSATLGDSYSNQPQHF

J gene: TRBJ1-4
clone size: -
V gene: TRBV7-6
CDR3 protein: CASSLAAGAAWEKLFF

J gene: TRBJ2-7
clone size: -
V gene: TRBV2
CDR3 protein: CASGGQGASGIPYEQYF

J gene: TRBJ2-2
clone size: many
V gene: TRBV15
CDR3 protein: CATSRTGVAGELFF

J gene: TRBJ2-2
clone size: -
V gene: TRBV9
CDR3 protein: CASSVGTSGGTGELFF

J gene: TRBJ1-4
clone size: -
V gene: TRBV6-4
CDR3 protein: CASSPRTGAEEKLFF

J gene: TRBJ2-7
clone size: many
V gene: TRBV5-1
CDR3 protein: CASRTDSYEQYF

J gene: TRBJ1-1
clone size: -
V gene: TRBV6-5
CDR3 protein: CASSYTDTYTEAFF

J gene: TRBJ1-1
clone size: few
V gene: TRBV6-1
CDR3 protein: CASARVDDTEAFF

J gene: TRBJ1-5
clone size: many
V gene: TRBV20-1
CDR3 protein: CSATDSNQPQHF

J gene: TRBJ1-5
clone size: -
V gene: TRBV20-1
CDR3 protein: CSANDRGGNQPQHF

J gene: TRBJ1-1
clone size: -
V gene: TRBV5-1
CDR3 protein: CASSLVPGGYTEAFF

J gene: TRBJ2-5
clone size: many
V gene: TRBV10-2
CDR3 protein: CAISPSGRRETQYF

J gene: TRBJ1-1
clone size: many
V gene: TRBV7-2
CDR3 protein: CASSSGTEAFF

J gene: TRBJ2-5
clone size: -
V gene: TRBV20-1
CDR3 protein: CSARGPDRQTEQYF

J gene: TRBJ2-7
clone size: -
V gene: TRBV5-1
CDR3 protein: CASSLVAQKGYEQYF

J gene: TRBJ2-7
clone size: -
V gene: TRBV20-1
CDR3 protein: CSALPVGGGEQYF

J gene: TRBJ1-5
clone size: many
V gene: TRBV29-1
CDR3 protein: CSVASGQGVNQPQHF

J gene: TRBJ2-1
clone size: once
V gene: TRBV20-1
CDR3 protein: CSAQRERGRFNEQFF

J gene: TRBJ1-2
clone size: many
V gene: TRBV29-1
CDR3 protein: CSVEVRSWGANYGYTF

J gene: TRBJ1-1
clone size: -
V gene: TRBV7-2
CDR3 protein: CASSLEGGSGTEAFF

J gene: TRBJ2-2
clone size: few
V gene: TRBV19
CDR3 protein: CASLTRTSSGIGELFF

J gene: TRBJ2-3
clone size: -
V gene: TRBV2
CDR3 protein: CASSEGGGATDTQYF

J gene: TRBJ2-2
clone size: -
V gene: TRBV9
CDR3 protein: CASSVFASEPRELFF

J gene: TRBJ2-2
clone size: -
V gene: TRBV9
CDR3 protein: CASSFLASAGELFF

J gene: TRBJ1-1
clone size: -
V gene: TRBV15
CDR3 protein: CATSRVSEAFF

J gene: TRBJ2-5
clone size: -
V gene: TRBV2
CDR3 protein: CASSEVVPEGQETQYF